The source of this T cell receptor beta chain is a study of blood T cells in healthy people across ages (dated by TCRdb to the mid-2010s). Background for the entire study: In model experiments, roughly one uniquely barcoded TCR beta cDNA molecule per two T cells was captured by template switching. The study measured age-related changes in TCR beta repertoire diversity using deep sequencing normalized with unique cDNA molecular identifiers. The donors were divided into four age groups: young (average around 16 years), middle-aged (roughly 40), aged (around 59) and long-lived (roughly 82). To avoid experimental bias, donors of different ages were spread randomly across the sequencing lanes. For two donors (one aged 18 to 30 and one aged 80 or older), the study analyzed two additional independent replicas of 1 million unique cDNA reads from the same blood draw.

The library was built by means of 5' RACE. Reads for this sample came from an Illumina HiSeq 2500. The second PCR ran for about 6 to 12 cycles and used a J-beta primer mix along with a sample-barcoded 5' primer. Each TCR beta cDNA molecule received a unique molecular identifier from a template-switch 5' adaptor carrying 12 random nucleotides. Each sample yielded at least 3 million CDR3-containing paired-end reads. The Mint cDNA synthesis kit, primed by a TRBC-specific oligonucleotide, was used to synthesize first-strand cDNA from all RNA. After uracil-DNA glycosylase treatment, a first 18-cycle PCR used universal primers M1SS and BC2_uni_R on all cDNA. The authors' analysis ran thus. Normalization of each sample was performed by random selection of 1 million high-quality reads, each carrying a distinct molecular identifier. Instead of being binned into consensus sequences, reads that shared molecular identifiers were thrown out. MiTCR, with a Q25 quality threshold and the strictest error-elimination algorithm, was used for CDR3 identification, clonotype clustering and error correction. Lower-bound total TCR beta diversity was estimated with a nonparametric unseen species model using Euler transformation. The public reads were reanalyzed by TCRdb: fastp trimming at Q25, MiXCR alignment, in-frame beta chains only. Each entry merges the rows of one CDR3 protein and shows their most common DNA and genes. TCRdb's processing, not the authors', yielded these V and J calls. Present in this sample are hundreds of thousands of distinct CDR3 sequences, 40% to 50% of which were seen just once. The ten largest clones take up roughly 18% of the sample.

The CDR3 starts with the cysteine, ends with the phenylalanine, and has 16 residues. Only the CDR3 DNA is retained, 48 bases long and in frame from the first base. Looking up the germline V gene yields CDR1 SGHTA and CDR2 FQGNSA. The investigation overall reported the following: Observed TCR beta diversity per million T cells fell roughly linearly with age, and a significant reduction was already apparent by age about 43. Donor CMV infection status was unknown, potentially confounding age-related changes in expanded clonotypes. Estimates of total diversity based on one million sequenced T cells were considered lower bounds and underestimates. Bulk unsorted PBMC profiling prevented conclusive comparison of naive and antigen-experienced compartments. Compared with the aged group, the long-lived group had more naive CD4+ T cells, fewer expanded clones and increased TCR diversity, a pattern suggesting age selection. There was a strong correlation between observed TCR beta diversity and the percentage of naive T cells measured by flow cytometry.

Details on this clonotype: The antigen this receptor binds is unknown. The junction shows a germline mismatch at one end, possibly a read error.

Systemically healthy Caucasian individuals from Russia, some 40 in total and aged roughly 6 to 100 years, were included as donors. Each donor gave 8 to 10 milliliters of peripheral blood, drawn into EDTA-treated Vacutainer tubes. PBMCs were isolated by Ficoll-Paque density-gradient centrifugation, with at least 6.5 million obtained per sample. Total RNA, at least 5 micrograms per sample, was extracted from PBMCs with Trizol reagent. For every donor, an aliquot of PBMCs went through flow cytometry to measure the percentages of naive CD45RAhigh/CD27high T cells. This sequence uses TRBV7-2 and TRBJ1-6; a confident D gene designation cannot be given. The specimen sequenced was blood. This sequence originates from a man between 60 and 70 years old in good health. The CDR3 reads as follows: CASSLLGSSNNSPLHF. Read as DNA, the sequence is TGTGCCAGCAGCTTATTAGGGAGCTCCAATAATTCACCCCTCCACTTT.